Following are 11 T cell receptor beta chains from one sample sequenced in a study of T cell responses to AZD1222 COVID-19 vaccine (dated by TCRdb to the early 2020s). Libraries were made using the immunoSEQ multiplex PCR assay. TCRdb took this table from immuneACCESS and kept in-frame rearrangements with V and J called. Such tables lack part of the clones; where checked against another copy, unresolved V genes explain under half of the gap, and the rest is unexplained. Within this sample are about 100,000 clones, with around 90% of them counted one time only. Of the sample, around 1.7% falls within the top ten clones. The sample's time point label, in plain terms: baseline before first vaccination. Source: peripheral blood, taken on day 0 of AZD1222 vaccination. These receptors were taken from an adult in good health.

V and J are TRBV11-3 and TRBJ2-1; 9 bases fit TRBD2. With 5 bases clipped from V and 4 bases from J, the junction kept 6 bases outside the gene matches. The CDR3 is 15 amino acids. Germline CDR1 is SGHNT and CDR2 is YENEEA. As DNA, the CDR3 is TGTGCCAGCAGCGCCATGGCGGGAGGGTACAATGAGCAGTTCTTC. It codes for CASSAMAGGYNEQFF. The full variable domain, completed using reference TRBV11-3 and TRBJ2-1, is EAGVVQSPRYKIIEKKQPVAFWCNPISGHNTLYWYLQNLGQGPELLIRYENEEAVDDSQLPKDRFSAERLKGVDSTLKIQPAELGDSAVYLCASSAMAGGYNEQFFGPGTRLTVL.

This chain uses TRBV28 with TRBJ2-2, with TRBD2 identical over 13 bases. The CDR3 loop spans 19 amino acids. With 6 bases clipped from V and 1 base from J, the junction kept 11 bases outside the gene matches. Per the germline V gene, CDR1 is MDHEN and CDR2 is SYDVKM. In DNA form, the CDR3 reads TGTGCCAGCAGCTCAGGACTAGCGGGAGCTTTGATGAACACCGGGGAGCTGTTTTTT. It translates to CASSSGLAGALMNTGELFF.

CDR3 loop: CASSQASTGVRSPLHF. The CDR3 coding sequence is TGCGCCAGCAGCCAAGCCTCAACAGGGGTCAGGTCACCCCTCCACTTT. The rearrangement joins TRBV4-1 to TRBJ1-6; 7 bases align to TRBD1. With 1 base clipped from V and 10 bases from J, the junction kept 10 bases outside the gene matches. The germline gives CDR1 MGHRA, CDR2 YSYEKL. This CDR3 has 16 amino acids.

This clone appeared once. This CDR3 is CASRDPGREAFF. The CDR3 DNA reads TGTGCCAGCAGGGATCCGGGACGGGAAGCTTTCTTT. The rearrangement joins TRBV28 to TRBJ1-1; D perhaps matches TRBD1 (5 bases). The CDR3 length is 12 residues. From germline, CDR1 is MDHEN and CDR2 SYDVKM. Trimming took off 6 bases at V and 8 bases at J, with 13 bases between the two ends.

The chain employs TRBV19 and TRBJ2-2, with unresolved D. Germline V CDR1 and CDR2: LNHDA, SQIVND (reference sequence). V dropped 5 bases and J dropped 5 bases, with 6 bases sitting between them. CDR3 size: 12 residues. CDR3 DNA: TGTGCCAGTAGTTTCCCTACCGGGGAGCTGTTTTTT. This sequence encodes CASSFPTGELFF.

This sequence joins TRBV19 and TRBJ2-1; maybe TRBD1 (5 bases). The CDR3 contains 16 residues. Trimming cost V 1 base and J 2 bases, with 12 bases left between them. Germline V CDR1 and CDR2: LNHDA, SQIVND (reference sequence). CDR3 in amino acids: CASSIARGAPYNEQFF. In DNA, the CDR3 is TGTGCCAGTAGTATAGCAAGGGGCGCACCCTACAATGAGCAGTTCTTC.

This chain connects TRBV6-5 to TRBJ1-1; no definite D call. Germline loops: CDR1 MNHEY, CDR2 SVGAGI. The CDR3 consists of 13 residues. Trimming removed 6 bases at V and 7 bases at J, with 15 bases between. The CDR3 sequence: CASSLLLVVEAFF. The CDR3 bases are TGTGCCAGCAGCCTCCTCCTGGTAGTTGAAGCTTTCTTT.

The chain links TRBV18 to TRBJ1-5; 8 nucleotides agree with TRBD1. Germline values: CDR1 KGHSH, CDR2 LQKENI. Germline trimming cut 5 bases from V and 12 bases from J; bases unmatched to any gene: 6. The CDR3 extends over 12 amino acids. The CDR3 DNA is TGTGCCAGCTCAACCGGACAGGGACTCCAGCATTTT. This translates into CASSTGQGLQHF.

The V and J genes are TRBV29-1 and TRBJ1-1; no definite D call. Germline V gene data show CDR1 as SQVTM and CDR2 as ANQGSEA. V was pared by 6 bases and J by 4 bases, with 18 bases between. The length of the CDR3 is 14 residues. The CDR3 bases are TGCAGCGTAGTTAGACCGGGAGGAGGCACTGAAGCTTTCTTT. Its protein product is CSVVRPGGGTEAFF.

The chain employs TRBV29-1 and TRBJ2-7; TRBD1 matches 9 bases. The CDR3 totals 14 residues. In germline, CDR1 is SQVTM, CDR2 ANQGSEA. Trimming at V came to 5 bases and at J to 3 bases, leaving 8 bases not matched to a gene. DNA of the CDR3: TGCAGCGTTTATGGACAGGGGACTTACTACGAGCAGTACTTC. This translates into CSVYGQGTYYEQYF.

The chain couples TRBV6-5 to TRBJ1-6; D is undetermined. CDR3 size: 13 residues. Germline V gene lookup returns CDR1 MNHEY and CDR2 SVGAGI. With 7 bases removed from V and 7 bases from J, the gap between germline ends came to 11 bases. CDR3 in DNA: TGTGCCAGCAAGGGCAGCTTGAATTCACCCCTCCACTTT. The encoded protein is CASKGSLNSPLHF.